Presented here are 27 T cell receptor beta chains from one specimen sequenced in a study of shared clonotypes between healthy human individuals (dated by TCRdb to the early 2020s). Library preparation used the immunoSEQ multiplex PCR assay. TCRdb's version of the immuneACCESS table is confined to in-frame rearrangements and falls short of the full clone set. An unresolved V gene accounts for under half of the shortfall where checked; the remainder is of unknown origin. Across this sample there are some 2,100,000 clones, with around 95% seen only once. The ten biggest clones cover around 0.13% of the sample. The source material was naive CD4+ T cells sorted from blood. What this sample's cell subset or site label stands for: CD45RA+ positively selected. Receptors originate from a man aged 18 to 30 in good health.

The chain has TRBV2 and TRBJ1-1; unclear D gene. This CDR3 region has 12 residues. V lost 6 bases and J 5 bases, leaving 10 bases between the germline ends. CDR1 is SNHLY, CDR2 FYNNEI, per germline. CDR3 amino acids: CASREYQTEAFF. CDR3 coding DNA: TGTGCCAGCAGGGAGTACCAAACTGAAGCTTTCTTT.

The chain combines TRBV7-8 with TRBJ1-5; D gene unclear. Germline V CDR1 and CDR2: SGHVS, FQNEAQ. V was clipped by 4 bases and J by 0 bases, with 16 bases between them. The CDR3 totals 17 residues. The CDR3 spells CASSSTFPLVSNQPQHF. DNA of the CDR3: TGTGCCAGCAGCTCCACTTTCCCGCTGGTTAGCAATCAGCCCCAGCATTTT.

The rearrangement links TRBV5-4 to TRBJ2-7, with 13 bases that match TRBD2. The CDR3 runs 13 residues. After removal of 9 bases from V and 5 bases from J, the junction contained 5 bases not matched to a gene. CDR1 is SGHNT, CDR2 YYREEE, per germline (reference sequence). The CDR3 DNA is TGTGCCACCCAGGGGACTAGCGGGGACGAGCAGTACTTC. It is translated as CATQGTSGDEQYF.

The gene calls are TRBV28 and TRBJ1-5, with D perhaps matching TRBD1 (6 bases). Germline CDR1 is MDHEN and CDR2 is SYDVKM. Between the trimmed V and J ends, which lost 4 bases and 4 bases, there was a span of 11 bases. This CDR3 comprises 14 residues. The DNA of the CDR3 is TGTGCCAGCAGTTATGACAGGCTGAATCAGCCCCAGCATTTT. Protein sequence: CASSYDRLNQPQHF.

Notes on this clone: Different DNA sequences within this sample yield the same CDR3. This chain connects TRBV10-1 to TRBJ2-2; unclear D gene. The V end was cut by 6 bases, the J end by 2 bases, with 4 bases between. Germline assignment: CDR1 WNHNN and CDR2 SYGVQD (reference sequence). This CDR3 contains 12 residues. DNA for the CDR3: TGCGCCAGCAGCTCAAACACCGGGGAGCTGTTTTTT. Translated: CASSSNTGELFF.

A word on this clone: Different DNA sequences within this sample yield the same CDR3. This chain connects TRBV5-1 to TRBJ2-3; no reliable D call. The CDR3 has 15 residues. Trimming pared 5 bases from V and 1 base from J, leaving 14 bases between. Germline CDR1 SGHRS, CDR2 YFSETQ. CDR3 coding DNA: TGCGCCAGCAGTTTGAGTGGCGACCGCACAGATACGCAGTATTTT. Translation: CASSLSGDRTDTQYF.

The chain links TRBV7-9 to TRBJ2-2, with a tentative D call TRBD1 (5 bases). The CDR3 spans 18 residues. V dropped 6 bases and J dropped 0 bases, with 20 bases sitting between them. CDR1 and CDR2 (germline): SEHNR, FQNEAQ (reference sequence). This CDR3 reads CASRFQGLGRPNTGELFF. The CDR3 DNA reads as TGTGCCAGCAGGTTCCAAGGGCTGGGGCGGCCGAACACCGGGGAGCTGTTTTTT.

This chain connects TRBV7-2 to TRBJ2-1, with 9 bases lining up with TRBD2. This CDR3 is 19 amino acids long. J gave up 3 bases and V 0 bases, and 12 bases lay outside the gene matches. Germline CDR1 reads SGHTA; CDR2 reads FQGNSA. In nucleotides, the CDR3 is TGTGCCAGCAGCTTAGCGGGGGGAGGTCGTAGCGGGAGCTACAATGAGCAGTTCTTC. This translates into CASSLAGGGRSGSYNEQFF.

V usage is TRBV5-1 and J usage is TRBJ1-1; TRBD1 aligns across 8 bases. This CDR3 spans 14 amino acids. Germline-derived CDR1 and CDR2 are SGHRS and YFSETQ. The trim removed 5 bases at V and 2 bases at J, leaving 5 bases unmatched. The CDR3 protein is CASRRQGRNTEAFF. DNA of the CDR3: TGCGCCAGCAGGCGACAGGGGAGAAACACTGAAGCTTTCTTT.

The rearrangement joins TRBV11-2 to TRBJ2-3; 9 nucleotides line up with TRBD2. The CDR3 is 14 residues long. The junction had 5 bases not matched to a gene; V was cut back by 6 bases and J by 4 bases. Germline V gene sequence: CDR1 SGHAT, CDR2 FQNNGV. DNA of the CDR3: TGTGCCAGCAGTCGGACTAGCGTAGCAGATACGCAGTATTTT. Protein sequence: CASSRTSVADTQYF. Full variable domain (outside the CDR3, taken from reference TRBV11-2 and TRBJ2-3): EAGVAQSPRYKIIEKRQSVAFWCNPISGHATLYWYQQILGQGPKLLIQFQNNGVVDDSQLPKDRFSAERLKGVDSTLKIQPAKLEDSAVYLCASSRTSVADTQYFGPGTRLTVL.

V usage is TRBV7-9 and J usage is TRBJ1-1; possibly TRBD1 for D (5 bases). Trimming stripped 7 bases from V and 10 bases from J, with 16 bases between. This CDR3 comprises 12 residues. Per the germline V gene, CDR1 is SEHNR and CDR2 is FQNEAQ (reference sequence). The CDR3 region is CASTREGRGAFF. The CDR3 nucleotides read TGTGCCAGCACTAGGGAGGGGCGAGGAGCTTTCTTT.

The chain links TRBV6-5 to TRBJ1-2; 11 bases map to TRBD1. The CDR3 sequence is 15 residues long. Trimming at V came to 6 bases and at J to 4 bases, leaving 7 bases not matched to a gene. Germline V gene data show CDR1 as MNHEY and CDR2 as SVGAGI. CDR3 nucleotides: TGTGCCAGCAGAGTCGGGACAGGGGGTCCCTATGGCTACACCTTC. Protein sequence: CASRVGTGGPYGYTF.

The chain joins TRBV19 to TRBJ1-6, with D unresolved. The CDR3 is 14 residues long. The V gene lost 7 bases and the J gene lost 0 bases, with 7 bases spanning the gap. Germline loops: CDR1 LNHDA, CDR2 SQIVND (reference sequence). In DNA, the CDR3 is TGTGCCAGTAAAGATGGCTCCTATAATTCACCCCTCCACTTT. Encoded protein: CASKDGSYNSPLHF.

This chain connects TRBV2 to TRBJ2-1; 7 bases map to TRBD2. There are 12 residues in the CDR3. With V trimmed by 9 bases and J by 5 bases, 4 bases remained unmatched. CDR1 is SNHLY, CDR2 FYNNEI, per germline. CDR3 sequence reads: CASIRGDNEQFF. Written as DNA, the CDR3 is TGTGCCAGTATTCGGGGGGACAATGAGCAGTTCTTC.

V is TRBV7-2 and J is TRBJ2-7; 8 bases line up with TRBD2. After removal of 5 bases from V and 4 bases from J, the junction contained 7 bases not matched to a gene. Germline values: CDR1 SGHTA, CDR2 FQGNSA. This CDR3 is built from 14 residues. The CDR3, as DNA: TGTGCCAGCAGCCCGACTAGCGTAGTATACGAGCAGTACTTC. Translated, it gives CASSPTSVVYEQYF.

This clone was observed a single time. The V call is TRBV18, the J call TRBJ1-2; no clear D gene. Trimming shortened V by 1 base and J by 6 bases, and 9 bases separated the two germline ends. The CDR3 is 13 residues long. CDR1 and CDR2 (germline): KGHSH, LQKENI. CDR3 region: CASSPLASDGYTF. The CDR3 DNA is TGTGCCAGCTCACCACTAGCGTCAGATGGCTACACCTTC.

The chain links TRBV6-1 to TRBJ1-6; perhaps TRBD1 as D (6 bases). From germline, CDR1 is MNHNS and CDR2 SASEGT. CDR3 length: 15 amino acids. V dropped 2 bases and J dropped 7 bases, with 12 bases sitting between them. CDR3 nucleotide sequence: TGTGCCAGCAGTGAATACAGGGAATTAAATTCACCCCTCCACTTT. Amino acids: CASSEYRELNSPLHF.

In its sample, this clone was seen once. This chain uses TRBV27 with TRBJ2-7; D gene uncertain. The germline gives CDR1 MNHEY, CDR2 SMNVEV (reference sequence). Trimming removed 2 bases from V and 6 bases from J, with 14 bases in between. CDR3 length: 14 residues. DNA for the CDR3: TGTGCCAGCAGTTTAGGGCTATTAGGCTCCGAGCAGTACTTC. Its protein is CASSLGLLGSEQYF.

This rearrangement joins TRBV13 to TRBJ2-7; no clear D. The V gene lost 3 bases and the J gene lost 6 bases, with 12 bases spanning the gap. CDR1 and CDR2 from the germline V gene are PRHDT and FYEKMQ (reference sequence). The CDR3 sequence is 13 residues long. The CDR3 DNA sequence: TGTGCCAGCAGCTTTTATTCGATAACCGAGCAGTACTTC. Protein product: CASSFYSITEQYF.

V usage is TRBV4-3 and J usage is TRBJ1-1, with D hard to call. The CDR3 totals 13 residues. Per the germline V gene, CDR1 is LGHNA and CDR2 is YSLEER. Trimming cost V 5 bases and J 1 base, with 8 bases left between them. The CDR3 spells CASSRERNTEAFF. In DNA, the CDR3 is TGCGCCAGCAGCAGGGAAAGGAACACTGAAGCTTTCTTT.

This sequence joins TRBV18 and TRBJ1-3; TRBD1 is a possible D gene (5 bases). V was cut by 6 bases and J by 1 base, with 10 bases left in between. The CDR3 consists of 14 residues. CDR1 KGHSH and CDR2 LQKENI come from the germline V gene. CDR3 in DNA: TGTGCCAGCTCGGGGGGAATTTCTGGAAACACCATATATTTT. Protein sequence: CASSGGISGNTIYF.

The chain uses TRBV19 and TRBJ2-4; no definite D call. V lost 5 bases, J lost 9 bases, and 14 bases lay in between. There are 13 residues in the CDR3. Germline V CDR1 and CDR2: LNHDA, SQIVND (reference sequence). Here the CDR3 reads CASSPTASRIQYF. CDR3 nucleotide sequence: TGTGCCAGTAGTCCCACGGCCTCCCGCATTCAGTACTTC.

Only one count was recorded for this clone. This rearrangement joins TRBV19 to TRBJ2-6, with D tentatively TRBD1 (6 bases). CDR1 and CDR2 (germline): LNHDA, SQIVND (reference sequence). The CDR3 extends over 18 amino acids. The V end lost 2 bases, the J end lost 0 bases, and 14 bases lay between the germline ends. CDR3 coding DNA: TGTGCCAGTAGTATAAGTGGACAGTCATTCTCTGGGGCCAACGTCCTGACTTTC. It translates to CASSISGQSFSGANVLTF. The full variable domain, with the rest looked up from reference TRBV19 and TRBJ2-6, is DGGITQSPKYLFRKEGQNVTLSCEQNLNHDAMYWYRQDPGQGLRLIYYSQIVNDFQKGDIAEGYSVSREKKESFPLTVTSAQKNPTAFYLCASSISGQSFSGANVLTFGAGSRLTVL.

CDR3 amino acids: CASSPRLAGDSEQFF. CDR3 bases: TGTGCCAGCAGCCCGCGACTAGCGGGAGATAGTGAGCAGTTCTTC. The V gene is TRBV7-2, the J gene TRBJ2-1; 12 nucleotides line up with TRBD2. The CDR3 sequence is 15 residues long. Germline V gives CDR1 SGHTA, CDR2 FQGNSA. V lost 5 bases to trimming and J lost 9 bases; unmatched junction nucleotides: 8.

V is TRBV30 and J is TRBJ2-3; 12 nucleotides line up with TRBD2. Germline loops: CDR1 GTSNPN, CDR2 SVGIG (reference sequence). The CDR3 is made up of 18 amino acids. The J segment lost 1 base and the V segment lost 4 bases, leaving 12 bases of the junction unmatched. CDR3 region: CAWTYTRTSGTGTDTQYF. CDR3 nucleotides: TGTGCCTGGACTTACACCAGGACTAGCGGGACGGGCACAGATACGCAGTATTTT.

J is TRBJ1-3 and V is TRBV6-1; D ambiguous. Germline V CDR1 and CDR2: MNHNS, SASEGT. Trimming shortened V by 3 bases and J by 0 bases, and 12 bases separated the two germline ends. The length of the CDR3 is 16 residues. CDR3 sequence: CASSEVFGSSGNTIYF. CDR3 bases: TGTGCCAGCAGTGAGGTTTTCGGGAGCTCTGGAAACACCATATATTTT.

The CDR3 region is CASKTGTVVTDTQYF. The CDR3 DNA reads as TGTGCCAGCAAAACCGGGACGGTCGTCACAGATACGCAGTATTTT. The V gene is TRBV6-5, the J gene TRBJ2-3; either TRBD1 or TRBD2 may fit D (5 bases each). This CDR3 contains 15 residues. CDR1 is MNHEY and CDR2 is SVGAGI in the germline V gene. V was trimmed by 7 bases and J by 2 bases, leaving 16 bases between them.